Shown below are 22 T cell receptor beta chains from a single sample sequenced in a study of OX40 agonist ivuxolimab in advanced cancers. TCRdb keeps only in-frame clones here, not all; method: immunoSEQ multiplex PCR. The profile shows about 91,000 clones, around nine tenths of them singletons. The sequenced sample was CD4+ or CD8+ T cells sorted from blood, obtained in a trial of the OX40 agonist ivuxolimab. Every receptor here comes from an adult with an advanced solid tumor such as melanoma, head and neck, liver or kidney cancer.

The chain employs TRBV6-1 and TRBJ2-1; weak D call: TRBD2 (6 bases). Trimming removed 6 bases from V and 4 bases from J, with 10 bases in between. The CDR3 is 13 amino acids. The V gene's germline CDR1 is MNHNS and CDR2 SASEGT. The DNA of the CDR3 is TGTGCCAGCAGGAGGGACTCTTACAATGAGCAGTTCTTC. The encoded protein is CASRRDSYNEQFF.

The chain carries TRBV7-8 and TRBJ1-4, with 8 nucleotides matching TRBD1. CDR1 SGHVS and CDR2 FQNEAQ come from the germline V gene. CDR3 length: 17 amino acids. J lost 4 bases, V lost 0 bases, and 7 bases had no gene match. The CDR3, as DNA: TGTGCCAGCAGCTTAGCATCAGGGGGCGTTGGTAATGAAAAACTGTTTTTT. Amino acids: CASSLASGGVGNEKLFF.

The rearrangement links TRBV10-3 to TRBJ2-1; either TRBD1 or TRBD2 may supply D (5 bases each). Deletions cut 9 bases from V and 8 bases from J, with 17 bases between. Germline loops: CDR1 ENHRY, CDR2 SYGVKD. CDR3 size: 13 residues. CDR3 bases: TGTGCCATGAGGGGAAGGGGCGGCGATGAGCAGTTCTTC. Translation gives CAMRGRGGDEQFF.

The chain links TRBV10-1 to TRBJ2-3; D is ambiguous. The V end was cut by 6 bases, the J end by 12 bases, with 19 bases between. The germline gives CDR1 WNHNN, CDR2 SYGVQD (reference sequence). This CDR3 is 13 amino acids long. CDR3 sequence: CASSRTTSLPQYF. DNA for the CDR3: TGCGCCAGCAGCCGAACGACCAGTCTCCCTCAGTATTTT.

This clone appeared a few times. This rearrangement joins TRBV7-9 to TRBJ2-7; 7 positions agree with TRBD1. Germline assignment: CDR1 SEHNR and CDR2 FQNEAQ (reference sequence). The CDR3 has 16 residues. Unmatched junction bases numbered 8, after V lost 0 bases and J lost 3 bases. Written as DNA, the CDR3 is TGTGCCAGCAGCTTAGCACCAACAGGGGTGGGCTACGAGCAGTACTTC. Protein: CASSLAPTGVGYEQYF.

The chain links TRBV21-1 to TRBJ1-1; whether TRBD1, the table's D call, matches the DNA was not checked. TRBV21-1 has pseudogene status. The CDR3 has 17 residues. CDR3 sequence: CASSKEDRNHMNTEAFF. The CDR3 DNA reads TGTGCCAGCAGCAAAGAAGACAGGAATCACATGAACACTGAAGCTTTCTTT.

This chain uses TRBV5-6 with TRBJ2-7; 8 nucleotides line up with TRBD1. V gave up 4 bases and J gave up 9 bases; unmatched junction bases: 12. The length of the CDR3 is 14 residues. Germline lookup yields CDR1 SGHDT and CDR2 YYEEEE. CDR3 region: CASSLQGASGGQYF. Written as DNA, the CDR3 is TGTGCCAGCAGCCTCCAGGGGGCAAGTGGCGGGCAGTACTTC.

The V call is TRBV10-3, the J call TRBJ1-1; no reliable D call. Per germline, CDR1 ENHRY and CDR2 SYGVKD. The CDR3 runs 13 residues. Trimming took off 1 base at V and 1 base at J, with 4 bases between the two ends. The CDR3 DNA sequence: TGTGCCATCAGTGAGTGGGAGAACACTGAAGCTTTCTTT. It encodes CAISEWENTEAFF.

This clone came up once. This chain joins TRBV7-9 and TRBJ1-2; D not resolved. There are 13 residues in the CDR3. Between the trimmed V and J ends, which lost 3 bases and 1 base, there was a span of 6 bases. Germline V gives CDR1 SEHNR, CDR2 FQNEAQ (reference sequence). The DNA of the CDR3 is TGTGCCAGCAGCTTTTGGAATAACTATGGCTACACCTTC. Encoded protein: CASSFWNNYGYTF.

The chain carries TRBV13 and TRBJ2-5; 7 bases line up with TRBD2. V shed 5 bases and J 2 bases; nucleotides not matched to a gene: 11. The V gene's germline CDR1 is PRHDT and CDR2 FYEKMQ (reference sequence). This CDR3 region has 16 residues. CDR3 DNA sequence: TGTGCCAGCAGCCCCCAGGCGGGCGGGGGTCAAGAGACCCAGTACTTC. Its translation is CASSPQAGGGQETQYF.

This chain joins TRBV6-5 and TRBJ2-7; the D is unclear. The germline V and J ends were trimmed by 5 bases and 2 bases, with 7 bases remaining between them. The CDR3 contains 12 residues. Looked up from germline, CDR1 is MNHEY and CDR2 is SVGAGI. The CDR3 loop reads CASSDGTYEQYF. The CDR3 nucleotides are TGTGCCAGCAGTGACGGAACCTACGAGCAGTACTTC.

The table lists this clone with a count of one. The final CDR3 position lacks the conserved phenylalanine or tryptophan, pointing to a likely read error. Written as DNA, the CDR3 is TGTGCCAGCAGTTTAGGGTCCTATAATTCACCCCTCCACCTT. Protein: CASSLGSYNSPLHL. This sequence joins TRBV27 and TRBJ1-6, with no clear D. CDR1 MNHEY and CDR2 SMNVEV come from the germline V gene (reference sequence). The CDR3 extends over 14 amino acids. V was cut by 2 bases and J by 1 base, with 3 bases left in between.

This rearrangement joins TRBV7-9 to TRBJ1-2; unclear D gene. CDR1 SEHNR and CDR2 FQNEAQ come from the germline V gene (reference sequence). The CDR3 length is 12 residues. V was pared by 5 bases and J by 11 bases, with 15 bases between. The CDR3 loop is CASSPSSGGYTF. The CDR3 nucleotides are TGTGCCAGCAGCCCCTCGAGCGGAGGGTACACCTTC.

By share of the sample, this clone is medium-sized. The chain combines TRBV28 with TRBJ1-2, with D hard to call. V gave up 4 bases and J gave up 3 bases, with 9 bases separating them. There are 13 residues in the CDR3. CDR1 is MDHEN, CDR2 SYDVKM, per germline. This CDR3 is CASSSTGYYGYTF. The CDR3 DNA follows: TGTGCCAGCAGTTCGACGGGGTACTATGGCTACACCTTC.

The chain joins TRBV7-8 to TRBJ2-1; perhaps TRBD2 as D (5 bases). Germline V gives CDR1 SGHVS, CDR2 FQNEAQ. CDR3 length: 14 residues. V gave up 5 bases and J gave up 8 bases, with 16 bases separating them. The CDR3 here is CASSPRGGSHEQFF. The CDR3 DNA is TGTGCCAGCAGCCCACGGGGTGGCAGCCATGAGCAGTTCTTC. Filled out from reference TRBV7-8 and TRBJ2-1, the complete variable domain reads GAGVSQSPRYKVAKRGQDVALRCDPISGHVSLFWYQQALGQGPEFLTYFQNEAQLDKSGLPSDRFFAERPEGSVSTLKIQRTQQEDSAVYLCASSPRGGSHEQFFGPGTRLTVL.

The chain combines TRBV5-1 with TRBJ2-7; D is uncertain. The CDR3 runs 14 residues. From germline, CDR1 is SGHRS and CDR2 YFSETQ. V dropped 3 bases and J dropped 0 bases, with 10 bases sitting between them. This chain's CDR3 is CASSSVTDSYEQYF. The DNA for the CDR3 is TGCGCCAGCAGCTCCGTCACGGACTCCTACGAGCAGTACTTC.

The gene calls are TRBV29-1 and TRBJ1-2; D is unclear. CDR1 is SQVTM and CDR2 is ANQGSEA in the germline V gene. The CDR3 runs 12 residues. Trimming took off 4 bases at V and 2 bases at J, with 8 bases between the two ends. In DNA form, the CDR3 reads TGCAGCGTTGTGGACGAGAACTATGGCTACACCTTC. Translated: CSVVDENYGYTF.

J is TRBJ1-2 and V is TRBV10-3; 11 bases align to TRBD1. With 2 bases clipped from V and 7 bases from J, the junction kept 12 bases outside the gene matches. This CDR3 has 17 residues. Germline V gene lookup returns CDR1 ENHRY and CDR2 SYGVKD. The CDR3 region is CAISERTGGQGVGGYTF. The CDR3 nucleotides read TGTGCCATCAGTGAGAGGACAGGGGGCCAGGGCGTAGGTGGCTACACCTTC.

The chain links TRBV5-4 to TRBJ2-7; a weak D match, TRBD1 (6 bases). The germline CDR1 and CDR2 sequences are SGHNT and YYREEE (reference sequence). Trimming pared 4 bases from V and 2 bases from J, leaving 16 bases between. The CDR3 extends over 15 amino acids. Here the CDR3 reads CASSAGNRATYEQYF. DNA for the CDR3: TGTGCCAGCAGCGCGGGCAACAGGGCTACCTACGAGCAGTACTTC.

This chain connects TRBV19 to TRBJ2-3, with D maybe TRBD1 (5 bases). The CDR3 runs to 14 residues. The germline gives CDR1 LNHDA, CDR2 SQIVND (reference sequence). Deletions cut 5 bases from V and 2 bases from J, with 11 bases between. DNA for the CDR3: TGTGCCAGTAGTCCAGGGATCTTCACAGATACGCAGTATTTT. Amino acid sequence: CASSPGIFTDTQYF.

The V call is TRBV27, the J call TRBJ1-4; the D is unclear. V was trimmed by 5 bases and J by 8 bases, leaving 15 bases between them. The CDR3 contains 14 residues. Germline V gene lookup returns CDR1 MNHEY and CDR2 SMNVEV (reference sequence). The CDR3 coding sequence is TGTGCCAGCAGTGCCCGCAGGTCGGTCGAAAAACTGTTTTTT. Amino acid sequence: CASSARRSVEKLFF.

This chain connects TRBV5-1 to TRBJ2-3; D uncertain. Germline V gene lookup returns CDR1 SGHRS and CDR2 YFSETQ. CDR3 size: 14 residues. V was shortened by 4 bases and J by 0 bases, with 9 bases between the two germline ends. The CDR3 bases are TGCGCCAGCAGCCTCCTGGCTAGCACAGATACGCAGTATTTT. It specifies CASSLLASTDTQYF.